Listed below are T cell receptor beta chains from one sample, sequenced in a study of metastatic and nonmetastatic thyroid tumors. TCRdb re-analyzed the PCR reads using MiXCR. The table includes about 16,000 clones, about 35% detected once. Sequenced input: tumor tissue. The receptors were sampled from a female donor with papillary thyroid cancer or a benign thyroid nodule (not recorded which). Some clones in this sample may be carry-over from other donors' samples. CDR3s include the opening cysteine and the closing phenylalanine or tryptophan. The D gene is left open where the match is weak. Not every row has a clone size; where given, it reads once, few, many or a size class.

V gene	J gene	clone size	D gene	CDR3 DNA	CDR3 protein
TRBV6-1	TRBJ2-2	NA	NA	TGTGCCAGCAGTGAAGGAGGGGACACCGGGGAGCTGTTTTTT	CASSEGGDTGELFF
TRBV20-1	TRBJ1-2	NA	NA	TGCAGTGCTAGGTTAGGGGCCAGGTATGGCTACACCTTC	CSARLGARYGYTF
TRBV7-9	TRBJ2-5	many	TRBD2	TGTGCCAGCAGCCGTCTAGCGGGGGGCCAAGAGACCCAGTACTTC	CASSRLAGGQETQYF
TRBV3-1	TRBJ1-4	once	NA	TGTGCCAGCAGCGCCGCAGGAGGGGAAAAACTGTTTTTT	CASSAAGGEKLFF
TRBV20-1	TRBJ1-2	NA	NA	TGCAGTGCCAGACGGGACATAACATATGGCTACACCTTC	CSARRDITYGYTF
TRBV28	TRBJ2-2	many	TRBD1	TGTGCCAGCAGCTCTCCCCGGACAGGGTACACCGGGGAGCTGTTTTTT	CASSSPRTGYTGELFF
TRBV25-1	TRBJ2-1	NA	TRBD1	TGTGCCAGCAGTGATGGACAGGGTTCCGGTAATGAGCAGTTCTTC	CASSDGQGSGNEQFF
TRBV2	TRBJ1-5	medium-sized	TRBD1	TGTGCCAGCAGAGCGACAGGGCCCGGCAATCAGCCCCAGCATTTT	CASRATGPGNQPQHF
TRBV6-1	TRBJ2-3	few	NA	TGTGCCAGCAGTGACACGCAGAGCACAGATACGCAGTATTTT	CASSDTQSTDTQYF
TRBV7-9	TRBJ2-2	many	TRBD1	TGTGCCAGCAGGGCGGGACAGGCGAACACCGGGGAGCTGTTTTTT	CASRAGQANTGELFF
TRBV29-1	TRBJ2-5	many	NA	TGCAGCGTCACGCAGCTGGGACACCTGCAAGAGACCCAGTACTTC	CSVTQLGHLQETQYF
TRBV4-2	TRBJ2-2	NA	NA	TGTGCCAGCAGCCAAGAATCGGCTAGCCCCGGGGAGCTGTTTTTT	CASSQESASPGELFF
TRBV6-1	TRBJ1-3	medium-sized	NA	TGTGCCAGCAGGGCCGGACAGCTCTCTGGAAACACCATATATTTT	CASRAGQLSGNTIYF
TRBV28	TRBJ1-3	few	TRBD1	TGTGCCAGCTTCCAGGGGGGCTTTGGAAACACCATATATTTT	CASFQGGFGNTIYF
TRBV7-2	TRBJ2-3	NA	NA	TGTGCCAGCAGCTTAGTTCACGGCACAGATACGCAGTATTTT	CASSLVHGTDTQYF
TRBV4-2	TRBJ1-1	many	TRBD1	TGTGCCAGCAGCCTAAGACAGGGTGATACTGAAGCTTTCTTT	CASSLRQGDTEAFF
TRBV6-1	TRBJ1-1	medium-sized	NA	TGTGCCAGCAGTGAATATAGGGGTGGCACTGAAGCTTTCTTT	CASSEYRGGTEAFF
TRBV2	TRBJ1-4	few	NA	TGTGCCAGCAGAAGACAGGAGGGGCGGGAAAAACTGTTTTTT	CASRRQEGREKLFF
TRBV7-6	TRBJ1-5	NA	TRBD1	TGTGCCAGCAGCTTGGGACAGGGAAGCAATCAGCCCCAGCATTTT	CASSLGQGSNQPQHF
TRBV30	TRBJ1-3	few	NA	TGTGCCTGGCACAACTCTGGAAACACCATATATTTT	CAWHNSGNTIYF
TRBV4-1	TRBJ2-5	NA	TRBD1	TGCGCCAGCAGCCAAGATAAGCTTGGACAGGAAGAGACCCAGTACTTC	CASSQDKLGQEETQYF
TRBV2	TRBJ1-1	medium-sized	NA	TGTGCCAGCAGTGAGCGTCGGGTTTCCACTGAAGCTTTCTTT	CASSERRVSTEAFF